This T cell receptor beta chain was identified in a study of blood T cell repertoires in COVID-19. J lost 0 bases, V lost 4 bases, and 4 bases had no gene match. The CDR3 is 15 residues long. Germline V gene lookup returns CDR1 LNHDA and CDR2 SQIVND (reference sequence). Sequenced by immunoSEQ multiplex PCR; TCRdb stores in-frame clones only, minus some. This table has 80,000 to 95,000 clones, about four fifths appearing once. V usage is TRBV19 and J usage is TRBJ2-3, with 7 bases lining up with TRBD2. This receptor was obtained from a woman of 80 years or more with acute or convalescent COVID-19. The specimen was peripheral blood. CDR3 region: CASSTQLASTDTQYF. For the CDR3, the DNA is TGTGCCAGTAGTACCCAACTAGCGAGCACAGATACGCAGTATTTT.